The TCR beta chain under discussion was sequenced for a study of tumor-infiltrating lymphocytes in primary liver carcinoma (dated by TCRdb to the late 2010s). Regarding the study in general: Between late 2015 and March 2016, a handful of patients in China with histopathologically diagnosed primary liver carcinoma had surgical resection. Samples yielded roughly 3.5 to 8 million productive TCRbeta reads; read depth did not differ significantly between tissue types. The study combined TCRbeta repertoire sequencing, expression microarrays and whole-exome sequencing across five regions of each liver tumor, with adjacent normal tissue and blood. A total of some 35 specimens from 5 patients underwent TCRbeta repertoire sequencing, comprising around 25 tumor regions, 5 adjacent noncancerous liver tissues and 5 peripheral blood samples. Tumors of the five patients were stage T1-T3 N0M0 with maximum diameters of 4.2 to 10 cm. Of the five patients, three men and two women aged 30 to 69 years, four had hepatocellular carcinoma and one had combined HCC and intrahepatic cholangiocarcinoma. Reproducibility between technical replicate repertoires was high, with correlation coefficients above 0.98 and mean shared-clone rates roughly 0.87. Broad study findings and their caveats: Compared with blood, tumors had a significantly larger share of the repertoire taken up by the top 250 clones (p = 0.039). Since the samples were bulk and unsorted, there was no way to compare CD4+ and CD8+ T cell repertoires. Only 4 or 5 patients were included in the study, and the authors note that the findings should be validated in a larger study. Repertoire overlap was higher between tumor regions (mean about 35%) than tumor-adjacent (around 17%) or tumor-blood (approximately 15%) pairs, consistent with antigen-driven expansion. Only the TCR beta chain was sequenced, which likely underestimates true repertoire diversity because unpaired alpha chains were not captured.

The germline V gene specifies MNHEY as CDR1 and SVGEGT as CDR2. Relative to germline, V is 4 bases shorter and J is 2 bases shorter, with 8 bases between their ends. The CDR3 is 14 amino acids long, termini counted. Just CDR3 DNA is preserved here, 42 bases in frame from base 1. Starting from 500 to 600 ng total RNA, TCRbeta-specific cDNA was produced by reverse transcription with a constant-region primer and ProtoScript II reverse transcriptase. Three nested multiplex PCR rounds, following a slightly modified ARM-PCR procedure, were used to build the TCRbeta libraries. Multiplex TRBV1-TRBV30 forward primers and a Cbeta reverse primer were used in the first two PCR rounds, each of which was run for around 9 cycles. Sample barcodes and Illumina adapters were attached in a final 25-cycle PCR using Deep VentR polymerase. Amplicons of 200-500 bp were gel-purified with a QIAquick gel extraction kit before sequencing. An Illumina HiSeq 2500 was used to sequence the TCRbeta amplicons, generating 250-bp paired-end reads. Under the source paper's analysis protocol: To recover full CDR3 sequences, reads were quality-trimmed using Trimmomatic v0.33 and paired reads were then merged using FLASH v1.2.11. MiGEC v1.2.1b assigned V, D and J germline segments to the rearranged TCRbeta sequences. VDJtools v1.0.0 computed clonotype statistics and Shannon-Wiener diversity indices. Except for diversity analysis, only the 250 most abundant clonotypes of each sample were used in subsequent analyses to reduce sampling bias. TCRdb trimmed the raw reads at Q25, called clones with MiXCR and kept productive beta chains. Identical CDR3 protein sequences are pooled into one entry, listed with their most common genes and DNA. TCRdb's processing, not the study's, gives the V and J calls here. Within this sample are 300,000 to 400,000 distinct CDR3 sequences, with 50% to 70% of them counted one time only. The ten largest clonotypes hold roughly 9% of the sample.

As for this clonotype: Its antigen is unknown. The CDR3 ends on some other residue instead of the conserved phenylalanine or tryptophan, so this is likely a read error.

TRIzol reagent was used to extract blood RNA from unsorted whole blood, while the DNeasy Blood & Tissue kit provided the germline DNA. Chronic HBV infection was present in the patients, and the patients were treatment-naive at sampling. Before surgery, approximately 3.7 milliliters of peripheral blood were drawn into K2EDTA tubes. The sequence links TRBV6-2 or TRBV6-3 to TRBJ2-2; the D gene assignment is ambiguous. The source of this sequence is a man aged 40-55 years with primary liver carcinoma and hepatitis B virus infection. The source material was peripheral blood. At the DNA level, the sequence is TGTGCCAGCAGTTTTCAGCGTAACACCGGGGAGCTGTTTTAT. It translates to CASSFQRNTGELFY.